The 18 T cell receptor delta chains below all came from one sample that was sequenced in a study of gamma-delta chains in newborns, infants, children. TCRdb reanalysed the reads via CATT. The repertoire holds roughly 2,000 delta-chain clones, approximately 1.6% seen once, with 34% in the top ten. The specimen sequenced was blood. These TCRs come from a child who was a newborn, infant or young child, either healthy, febrile or measles-vaccinated (not recorded which).

This clone has only a few counts. A far larger clone is off by one base, so a read error is likely. The chain combines TRDV2 with TRDJ1; 9 bases line up with TRDD3. This CDR3 has 23 amino acids. V lost 0 bases and J lost 4; bases outside the gene matches: 29. Germline assignment: CDR1 GEAIGNYY and CDR2 EKD. In DNA, the CDR3 is TGTGCCTGTGACACCGGACACATAGTTGGGGTTCCTACGCCGAGGGGATACGGCGATAAACTCATCTTT. Encoded protein: CACDTGHIVGVPTPRGYGDKLIF.

Comments on this clone: This likely traces to a read error, being one base from a far larger clone. The sample holds other DNA sequences that translate to the same CDR3. The chain carries TRDV1 and TRDJ1; 7 bases line up with TRDD3. This CDR3 region has 20 residues. With 6 bases clipped from V and 2 bases from J, the junction kept 24 bases outside the gene matches. From germline, CDR1 is TSWWSYY and CDR2 QGS. The CDR3 region is CALGDVLVSYWGRLTDKLIF. The CDR3, as DNA: TGTGCTCTTGGAGATGTTCTCGTGTCGTACTGGGGTCGACTGACCGATAAACTCATCTTT.

Details on this clone: A far bigger clonotype differs at one base, so this is likely a read error. Other DNA sequences in this specimen translate into the identical CDR3. The rearrangement links TRDV1 to TRDJ1; 8 bases agree with TRDD2. Germline lookup yields CDR1 TSWWSYY and CDR2 QGS. CDR3 size: 14 residues. CDR3 coding DNA: TGTGCCCTTACCTTCCTATCGTGGTCCGATAAACTCATCTTT. It yields the protein CALTFLSWSDKLIF.

In the case of this clone: The TCRdb record carries a much larger clone's protein, which differs from this DNA's translation at residue 5; a read error is the likely cause, and the protein listed here is the DNA translation. The rearrangement links TRDV2 to TRDJ1, with 8 bases identical to TRDD3. V gave up 4 bases and J gave up 0 bases; unmatched junction bases: 12. CDR3 length: 17 amino acids. The germline CDR1 and CDR2 sequences are GEAIGNYY and EKD. The CDR3 is CACDATGGFGYTDKLIF. DNA for the CDR3: TGTGCCTGTGATGCTACTGGGGGTTTTGGGTACACCGATAAACTCATCTTT.

Concerning this clone itself: A far larger clone is one nucleotide away, so this likely arose from a read error. This CDR3 is also generated by other DNA sequences in the sample. The chain has TRDV1 and TRDJ1; weak D call: TRDD2 (5 bases). CDR1 is TSWWSYY, CDR2 QGS, per germline. The CDR3 extends over 17 amino acids. The CDR3 DNA reads TGTGCTCTTGGGGAACTCCTACGCCGGTCATACACCGACAAACTCATCTTT. Translated, it gives CALGELLRRSYTDKLIF.

About this clone itself: A far larger clone is off by one base, so a read error is likely. The chain recombines TRDV2 with TRDJ1; a possible D gene is TRDD3 (5 bases). The CDR3 is 19 residues long. V lost 0 bases and J 0 bases, leaving 22 bases between the germline ends. Germline loops: CDR1 GEAIGNYY, CDR2 EKD. Written as DNA, the CDR3 is TGTGCCTGTGACACCGCGGGATGTGGGTTTGACCAGTACACCGATAAACTCATCTTT. Translating gives CACDTAGCGFDQYTDKLIF.

This clone showed up just a few times. This clone may be a read error of a much larger clone one base away. The genes are TRDV1 and TRDJ2, with 10 bases aligning to TRDD3. CDR3 length equals 25 residues. In germline, CDR1 is TSWWSYY, CDR2 QGS. CDR3 sequence (DNA): TGTGCTCTTGGGGAAGGTGCAGCTTCCTACATTTACTGGGGGATCCTAGAACACCAAACAGCACAACCCTTCTTT. Encoded protein: CALGEGAASYIYWGILEHQTAQPFF.

In the case of this clone: Possible read error: a much larger clone is one base away. Other DNA sequences in this specimen translate into the identical CDR3. The chain employs TRDV1 and TRDJ1; 12 positions agree with TRDD3. The CDR3 totals 20 residues. Germline V gives CDR1 TSWWSYY, CDR2 QGS. The DNA of the CDR3 is TGTGCTCTTGGGGAAGCCCCTCCCTTCTGGGGGATACGCGTCGCCGATAAGCTCATCTTT. This sequence encodes CALGEAPPFWGIRVADKLIF.

In its sample, this clone was seen a few times. A far larger clone is a single base away, which makes a read error likely. The same CDR3 also results from other DNA sequences found in this sample. The chain links TRDV1 to TRDJ1, with TRDD3 identical over 8 bases. Germline trimming cut 2 bases from V and 0 bases from J; bases unmatched to any gene: 20. This CDR3 is built from 21 residues. CDR1 is TSWWSYY and CDR2 is QGS in the germline V gene. CDR3 DNA sequence: TGTGCTCTTGGGGAAGACCTCCCTACCTTGTGGGGGATGGGATACACCGATAAACTCATCTTT. Its translation is CALGEDLPTLWGMGYTDKLIF.

Concerning this clone itself: This clone may be a read error of a much larger clone one base away. V is TRDV1 and J is TRDJ1; a weak D match, TRDD3 (6 bases). Trimming took 5 bases from V and 0 from J, leaving 37 bases between them. From germline, CDR1 is TSWWSYY and CDR2 QGS. The CDR3 has 23 residues. The CDR3 nucleotides are TGTGCTCTTGGGCCCCCGTATTTTCTTCTCATTGGGGGCCAACAAGGCTACACCGATAAACTCATCTTT. It specifies CALGPPYFLLIGGQQGYTDKLIF.

The sample holds a few counts of this clone. TCRdb's protein, taken from a much larger clone, differs from this DNA's translation at residue 8, likely owing to a read error; the protein displayed comes from the DNA. The V call is TRDV1, the J call TRDJ1, with 7 bases lining up with TRDD3. This CDR3 spans 17 amino acids. V dropped 1 base and J dropped 10; count of bases not matched to a gene: 18. In germline, CDR1 is TSWWSYY, CDR2 QGS. The DNA of the CDR3 is TGTGCTCTTGGGGAACGAGTCTCTCCGGGGGGATGGGGTCGACTCATCTTT. Residues: CALGERVSPGGWGRLIF.

This clone was counted between two and nine times. For this DNA, TCRdb reports the protein of a much larger clone, which diverges at residue 13, most likely from a read error; the protein presented here is translated directly from the DNA. The DNA for the CDR3 is TGTGCTCTTACCTTCCTATCGTGGTCCGATAAACTCACCTTT. Amino acids: CALTFLSWSDKLTF. This chain links TRDV1 with TRDJ1, with TRDD2 matching 8 bases. The CDR3 is 14 residues long. Germline V gene sequence: CDR1 TSWWSYY, CDR2 QGS.

This clone was seen a few times. The protein recorded in TCRdb matches a much larger clone and deviates from this DNA's translation at residue 12, suggesting a read error; the protein here is obtained by translating the DNA. CDR3 bases: TGTGCTCTTGGGGCCCGGGTAAGGGGGATACGCTTGGGTAAACTCATCTTT. This translates into CALGARVRGIRLGKLIF. J is TRDJ1 and V is TRDV1, with TRDD3 identical over 10 bases. The J gene is absent in TCRdb and was assigned here via DNA matching to germline. The V gene end was trimmed by 4 bases and the J gene end by 7 bases; junction bases not matched to a gene: 15. The CDR3 sequence is 17 residues long. The germline V gene has CDR1 TSWWSYY and CDR2 QGS.

By frequency in the sample, this clone is large. The same CDR3 is also encoded by other DNA sequences in this sample. The genes are TRDV1 and TRDJ1; D not resolved. This CDR3 is 17 amino acids long. Germline V gene data show CDR1 as TSWWSYY and CDR2 as QGS. V gave up 4 bases and J gave up 2 bases, with 20 bases separating them. For the CDR3, the DNA is TGTGCTCTTGGGGGGCCTTTCCCCTCTTTCGGGACCGATAAACTCATCTTT. Its translation is CALGGPFPSFGTDKLIF.

This clone was observed a handful of times. The protein recorded in TCRdb matches a much larger clone and deviates from this DNA's translation at residue 5, suggesting a read error; the protein here is obtained by translating the DNA. The chain recombines TRDV3 with TRDJ1, with a weak D call TRDD3 (6 bases). The CDR3 extends over 15 amino acids. Trimming took off 2 bases at V and 7 bases at J, with 23 bases between the two ends. Per the germline V gene, CDR1 is TVYSNPD and CDR2 is GDNSRS (reference sequence). The CDR3 region has the DNA TGTGCCTTTGTCAATCGAACGGGTACTGGGCGTAAACTCATCTTT. It translates to CAFVNRTGTGRKLIF.

This clone was seen a handful of times. This DNA's translation and the protein TCRdb lists, from a much larger clone, do not match at residue 6, likely due to a read error; the protein shown is translated from the DNA. This chain uses TRDV3 with TRDJ1; 7 bases agree with TRDD3. After removal of 5 bases from V and 2 bases from J, the junction contained 32 bases not matched to a gene. Per the germline V gene, CDR1 is TVYSNPD and CDR2 is GDNSRS (reference sequence). This CDR3 is built from 21 residues. CDR3 protein: CATFWSTGDGTHWDLTDKLIF. The CDR3 bases are TGTGCCACCTTTTGGTCAACTGGGGACGGAACCCATTGGGACTTAACCGATAAACTCATCTTT. The full variable domain, in which reference TRDV3 and TRDJ1 provide the parts outside the CDR3, is CDKVTQSSPDQTVASGSEVVLLCTYDTVYSNPDLFWYRIRPDYSFQFVFYGDNSRSEGADFTQGRFSVKHILTQKAFHLVISPVRTEDSATYYCATFWSTGDGTHWDLTDKLIFGKGTRVTVEP.

This clone is labeled as large. The gene calls are TRDV3 and TRDJ1, with 7 bases fitting TRDD3. The CDR3 runs 17 residues. Germline V gives CDR1 TVYSNPD, CDR2 GDNSRS (reference sequence). V lost 0 bases to trimming and J lost 1 base; unmatched junction nucleotides: 14. CDR3 DNA: TGTGCCTTTAGATACTACTGGGGAACCACGGGCACCGATAAACTCATCTTT. As protein: CAFRYYWGTTGTDKLIF.

This clone was observed a few times. The protein TCRdb gives is from a much larger clone and does not agree with this DNA's translation at residue 4, likely a read error; the protein shown here comes from the DNA. Other DNA sequences in the same sample also yield this CDR3. The chain carries TRDV2 and TRDJ1; 8 nucleotides agree with TRDD3. Per germline, CDR1 GEAIGNYY and CDR2 EKD. This CDR3 region has 16 residues. CDR3 residues: CACEPGGRRHTDKLIF. CDR3 nucleotide sequence: TGCGCCTGTGAACCTGGGGGACGCCGCCACACCGATAAACTCATCTTT.